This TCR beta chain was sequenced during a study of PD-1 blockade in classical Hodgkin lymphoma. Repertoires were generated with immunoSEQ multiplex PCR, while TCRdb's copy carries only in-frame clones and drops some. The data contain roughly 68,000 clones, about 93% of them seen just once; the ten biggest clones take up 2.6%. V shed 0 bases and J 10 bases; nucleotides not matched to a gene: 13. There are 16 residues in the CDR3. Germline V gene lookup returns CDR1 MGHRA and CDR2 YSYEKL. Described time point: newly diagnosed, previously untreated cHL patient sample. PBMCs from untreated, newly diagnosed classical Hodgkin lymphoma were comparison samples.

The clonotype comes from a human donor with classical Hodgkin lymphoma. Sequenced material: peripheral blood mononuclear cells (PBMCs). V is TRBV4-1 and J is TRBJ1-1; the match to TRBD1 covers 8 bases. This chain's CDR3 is CASSQDRGRKVSGAFF. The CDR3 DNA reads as TGCGCCAGCAGCCAAGACAGGGGGCGCAAGGTTAGTGGAGCTTTCTTT.